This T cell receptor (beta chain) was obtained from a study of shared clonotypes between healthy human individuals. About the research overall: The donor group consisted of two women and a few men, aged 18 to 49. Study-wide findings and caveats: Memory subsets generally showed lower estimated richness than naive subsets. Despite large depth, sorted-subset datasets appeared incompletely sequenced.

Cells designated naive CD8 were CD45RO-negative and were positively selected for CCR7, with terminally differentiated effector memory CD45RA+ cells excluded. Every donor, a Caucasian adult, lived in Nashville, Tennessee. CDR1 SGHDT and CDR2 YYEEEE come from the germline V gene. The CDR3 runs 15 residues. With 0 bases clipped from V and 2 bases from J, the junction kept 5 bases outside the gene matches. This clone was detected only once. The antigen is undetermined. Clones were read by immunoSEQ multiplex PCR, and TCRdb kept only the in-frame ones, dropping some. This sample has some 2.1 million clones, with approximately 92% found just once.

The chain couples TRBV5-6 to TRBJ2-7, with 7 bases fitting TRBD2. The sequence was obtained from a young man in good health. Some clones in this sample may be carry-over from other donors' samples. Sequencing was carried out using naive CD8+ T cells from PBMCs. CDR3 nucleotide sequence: TGTGCCAGCAGCTTGGGCTCTAGCGGTGCCTACGAGCAGTACTTC. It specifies CASSLGSSGAYEQYF.